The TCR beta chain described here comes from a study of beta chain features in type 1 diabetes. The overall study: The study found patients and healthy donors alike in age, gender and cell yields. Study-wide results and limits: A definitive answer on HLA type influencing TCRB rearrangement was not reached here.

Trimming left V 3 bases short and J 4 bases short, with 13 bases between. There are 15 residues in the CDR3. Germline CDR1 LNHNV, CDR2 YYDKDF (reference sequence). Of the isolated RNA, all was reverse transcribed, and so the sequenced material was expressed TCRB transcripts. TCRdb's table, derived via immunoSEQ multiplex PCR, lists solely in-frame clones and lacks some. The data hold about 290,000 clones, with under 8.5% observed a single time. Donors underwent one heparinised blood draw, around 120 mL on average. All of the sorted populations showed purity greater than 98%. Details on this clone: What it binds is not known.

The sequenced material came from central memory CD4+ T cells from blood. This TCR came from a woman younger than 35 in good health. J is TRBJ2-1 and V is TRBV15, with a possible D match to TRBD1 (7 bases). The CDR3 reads CATSSGRGTYNEQFF. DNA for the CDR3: TGTGCCACCAGCAGCGGCAGGGGGACTTACAATGAGCAGTTCTTC.